The next 32 T cell receptor beta chains were all read from a single sample in a study of T cell responses to AZD1222 COVID-19 vaccine. This table comes from immunoSEQ multiplex PCR, and its TCRdb copy is limited to in-frame clones, with some not included. Of 150,000 or so clones listed, roughly 93% are singletons. The material was peripheral blood, obtained on day 0 of AZD1222 vaccination. Receptors originate from an adult in good health.

The CDR3 region has the DNA TGTGCCAGCACCGACGGACAGATCAATCAGCCCCAGCATTTT. As protein: CASTDGQINQPQHF. This chain links TRBV28 with TRBJ1-5, with D possibly TRBD1 on 6 matching bases. The V gene lost 7 bases and the J gene lost 3 bases, with 13 bases spanning the gap. Germline CDR1 and CDR2: MDHEN and SYDVKM. This CDR3 is built from 14 residues.

This chain uses TRBV25-1 with TRBJ1-2; D is perhaps TRBD1 (6 bases). This CDR3 is built from 15 residues. The germline gives CDR1 MGHDK, CDR2 SYGVNS. Trimming took off 3 bases at V and 4 bases at J, with 15 bases between the two ends. CDR3 sequence (DNA): TGTGCCAGCAGTGATTTGGGGGCCGAACTCTATGGCTACACCTTC. As protein: CASSDLGAELYGYTF.

The rearrangement links TRBV30 to TRBJ1-2; D is uncertain. Germline loops: CDR1 GTSNPN, CDR2 SVGIG (reference sequence). Trimming took 0 bases from V and 5 from J, leaving 10 bases between them. The CDR3 has 13 amino acids. In DNA form, the CDR3 reads TGTGCCTGGAGTGTTATGGCTGGGTATGGCTACACCTTC. Its protein product is CAWSVMAGYGYTF. Full variable domain (missing parts from reference TRBV30 and TRBJ1-2): SQTIHQWPATLVQPVGSPLSLECTVEGTSNPNLYWYRQAAGRGLQLLFYSVGIGQISSEVPQNLSASRPQDRQFILSSKKLLLSDSGFYLCAWSVMAGYGYTFGSGTRLTVV.

The chain recombines TRBV5-1 with TRBJ1-4; D not certain. The CDR3 is 15 residues long. CDR1 and CDR2 from the germline V gene are SGHRS and YFSETQ. Trimming pared 7 bases from V and 8 bases from J, leaving 21 bases between. CDR3 amino acids: CASRALMGVEEKLFF. The CDR3 DNA reads TGCGCCAGCCGGGCCTTAATGGGAGTGGAGGAAAAACTGTTTTTT.

As DNA, the CDR3 is TGTGCCATCAGTGAAGGGTTACAGTACACTGAAGCTTTCTTT. Encoded protein: CAISEGLQYTEAFF. The chain links TRBV10-3 to TRBJ1-1; D ambiguous. Germline CDR1 ENHRY, CDR2 SYGVKD. Trimming took 3 bases from V and 3 from J, leaving 11 bases between them. The CDR3 spans 14 residues.

The rearrangement uses TRBV15 and TRBJ2-5, with D unclear. The CDR3 extends over 17 amino acids. Germline V lookup: CDR1 LNHNV, CDR2 YYDKDF (reference sequence). V was shortened by 8 bases and J by 5 bases, with 27 bases between the two germline ends. CDR3 in DNA: TGTGCCACCCACAGTGACCGGCTGAGGTATAATGGGGAGACCCAGTACTTC. As protein: CATHSDRLRYNGETQYF.

CDR3: CASGLVLAGGRPGELFF. The CDR3 DNA is TGTGCTAGTGGTTTGGTCCTAGCGGGGGGGCGCCCCGGGGAGCTGTTTTTT. The V call is TRBV12-5, the J call TRBJ2-2; TRBD2 matches 12 bases. Germline loops: CDR1 LGHNT, CDR2 FRNRAP. The CDR3 has 17 residues. V trimming: 0 bases; J trimming: 6 bases; junction bases outside the gene matches: 5.

In this sample, this clone turned up once. The chain carries TRBV28 and TRBJ1-2; the match to TRBD1 covers 7 bases. Germline assignment: CDR1 MDHEN and CDR2 SYDVKM. CDR3 length: 14 amino acids. J was trimmed by 5 bases and V by 7 bases; bases with no gene match: 10. The CDR3 is CASKRGGAPYGYTF. As DNA, the CDR3 is TGTGCCAGCAAGCGAGGGGGCGCCCCGTATGGCTACACCTTC.

This clone was recorded only once. The genes are TRBV27 and TRBJ1-5; D ambiguous. V lost 4 bases and J lost 11, with 12 bases in between. Germline CDR1 and CDR2: MNHEY and SMNVEV (reference sequence). The CDR3 is made up of 12 amino acids. The CDR3 nucleotides read TGTGCCAGCAGTTCCTACCCGCCAGCCCAGCATTTT. Translated, it gives CASSSYPPAQHF.

The chain carries TRBV5-6 and TRBJ1-2; 7 nucleotides match TRBD1. Germline V gene data show CDR1 as SGHDT and CDR2 as YYEEEE. V was pared by 2 bases and J by 8 bases, with 6 bases of the junction left unmatched. CDR3 size: 13 residues. The CDR3 protein is CASSFTTGFGYTF. The CDR3 nucleotides read TGTGCCAGCAGCTTTACGACAGGGTTCGGCTACACCTTC. Based on the CDR3 plus reference TRBV5-6 and TRBJ1-2, the full variable domain is DAGVTQSPTHLIKTRGQQVTLRCSPKSGHDTVSWYQQALGQGPQFIFQYYEEEERQRGNFPDRFSGHQFPNYSSELNVNALLLGDSALYLCASSFTTGFGYTFGSGTRLTVV.

The chain's CDR3 is CASSDPGGTGETQYF. CDR3 DNA: TGTGCCAGCAGCGACCCGGGGGGGACAGGAGAGACCCAGTACTTC. The V gene is TRBV6-6, the J gene TRBJ2-5; TRBD1 or TRBD2 may be the D gene (8 bases each). Trimming pared 6 bases from V and 4 bases from J, leaving 18 bases between. CDR3 size: 15 residues. Germline assignment: CDR1 MNHNY and CDR2 SVGAGI (reference sequence).

V is TRBV5-1 and J is TRBJ2-3, with 8 bases fitting TRBD2. CDR1 is SGHRS and CDR2 is YFSETQ in the germline V gene. The CDR3 covers 18 residues. Trimming cost V 4 bases and J 1 base; bases outside gene matches: 14. For the CDR3, the DNA is TGCGCCAGCAGCCCCCGAGGGGTAGCGGGGTCTGGCACAGATACGCAGTATTTT. Its translation: CASSPRGVAGSGTDTQYF.

The CDR3 reads CASSYFTWTEGAFF. CDR3 DNA: TGTGCCAGCAGTTACTTCACATGGACCGAGGGAGCTTTCTTT. The rearrangement uses TRBV6-2 or TRBV6-3 and TRBJ1-1; D remains unclear. Trimming took off 1 base at V and 10 bases at J, with 16 bases between the two ends. The CDR3 is 14 residues long. From germline, CDR1 is MNHEY and CDR2 SVGEGT.

The chain is built from TRBV19 and TRBJ1-2; no reliable D call. CDR1 and CDR2 from the germline V gene are LNHDA and SQIVND (reference sequence). The CDR3 consists of 17 residues. Trimming left V 4 bases short and J 2 bases short, with 20 bases between. The CDR3 region has the DNA TGTGCCAGTAGTAGAAGAAACCCCGGGATACAAAACTATGGCTACACCTTC. Amino acids: CASSRRNPGIQNYGYTF. The full variable domain, its missing parts supplied by reference TRBV19 and TRBJ1-2, is DGGITQSPKYLFRKEGQNVTLSCEQNLNHDAMYWYRQDPGQGLRLIYYSQIVNDFQKGDIAEGYSVSREKKESFPLTVTSAQKNPTAFYLCASSRRNPGIQNYGYTFGSGTRLTVV.

V and J are TRBV27 and TRBJ1-1; 7 bases line up with TRBD1. Trimming cost V 8 bases and J 2 bases; bases outside gene matches: 14. CDR3 size: 16 residues. Germline CDR1 is MNHEY and CDR2 is SMNVEV (reference sequence). The CDR3 DNA reads TGTGCCAGCCATCTCGCCCAGGGGACAGACAACACTGAAGCTTTCTTT. Amino acids: CASHLAQGTDNTEAFF.

The gene calls are TRBV20-1 and TRBJ2-1, with TRBD2 as a possible D gene (5 bases). The ends were cut back, 4 bases at V and 7 bases at J, with 8 bases in the middle. The germline V gene has CDR1 DFQATT and CDR2 SNEGSKA (reference sequence). The CDR3 totals 11 residues. CDR3 DNA: TGCAGTGCTATCAGAGGGAATGAGCAGTTCTTC. It is translated as CSAIRGNEQFF.

The chain uses TRBV7-8 and TRBJ1-5; no firm D call. This CDR3 region has 14 residues. Trimming cost V 5 bases and J 2 bases, with 10 bases left between them. In germline, CDR1 is SGHVS, CDR2 FQNEAQ. CDR3 protein: CASSPRLGNQPQHF. The CDR3 DNA reads as TGTGCCAGCAGCCCAAGACTCGGCAATCAGCCCCAGCATTTT.

The chain couples TRBV6-5 to TRBJ1-1; D may be TRBD1 (5 bases). Germline loops: CDR1 MNHEY, CDR2 SVGAGI. There are 15 residues in the CDR3. With 4 bases removed from V and 1 base from J, the gap between germline ends came to 13 bases. The CDR3 coding sequence is TGTGCCAGCAGTTCCCGGGGACTCCCGAACACTGAAGCTTTCTTT. Its translation is CASSSRGLPNTEAFF.

Comment on this clone: Other DNA sequences of this sample code for an identical CDR3. The V and J genes are TRBV6-2 or TRBV6-3 and TRBJ2-7; TRBD2 is a possible D gene (6 bases). The CDR3 runs 12 residues. The V gene lost 3 bases and the J gene lost 4 bases, with 7 bases spanning the gap. Germline CDR1 and CDR2: MNHEY and SVGEGT. The CDR3 nucleotides are TGTGCCAGCAGTTATCGGGAGTACGAGCAGTACTTC. Protein sequence: CASSYREYEQYF.

This clone has just a few counts. The rearrangement uses TRBV5-4 and TRBJ1-1; D is unclear. CDR1 is SGHNT, CDR2 YYREEE, per germline (reference sequence). The CDR3 sequence is 13 residues long. Trimming took off 1 base at V and 7 bases at J, with 11 bases between the two ends. As DNA, the CDR3 is TGTGCCAGCAGCTTGACAGCCTTCGATGAAGCTTTCTTT. Its translation: CASSLTAFDEAFF.

This chain connects TRBV7-8 to TRBJ1-1; 7 bases are shared with TRBD1. Germline V gene lookup returns CDR1 SGHVS and CDR2 FQNEAQ. The trim removed 3 bases at V and 8 bases at J, leaving 6 bases unmatched. CDR3 length: 13 amino acids. This chain's CDR3 is CASSFHSGQEAFF. In nucleotides, the CDR3 is TGTGCCAGCAGCTTTCACTCGGGACAGGAAGCTTTCTTT.

This chain uses TRBV5-3 with TRBJ2-4; D possibly corresponds to TRBD2 (6 bases). TRBV5-3 is assigned to the ORF class and has an uncertain function. Trimming removed 1 base from V and 0 bases from J, with 14 bases in between. The CDR3 loop spans 17 amino acids. The CDR3 here is CARSLFLAGLAKNIQYF. In nucleotides, the CDR3 is TGTGCCAGAAGCTTGTTCCTCGCGGGGTTAGCCAAAAACATTCAGTACTTC.

This rearrangement joins TRBV28 to TRBJ1-4, with D tentatively TRBD1 (5 bases). The CDR3 is 15 amino acids. In germline, CDR1 is MDHEN, CDR2 SYDVKM. Trimming removed 2 bases from V and 6 bases from J, with 13 bases in between. DNA of the CDR3: TGTGCCAGCAGTTTAACGCAGGGAGGGGATGAAAAACTGTTTTTT. Its translation: CASSLTQGGDEKLFF.

J is TRBJ2-2 and V is TRBV4-3; D possibly matches TRBD1 or TRBD2 (6 bases each). V gave up 0 bases and J gave up 2 bases, with 13 bases separating them. The CDR3 totals 17 residues. Germline assignment: CDR1 LGHNA and CDR2 YSLEER. In DNA, the CDR3 is TGCGCCAGCAGCCAAGACCGGGGGCCAGTTAACACCGGGGAGCTGTTTTTT. Amino acids: CASSQDRGPVNTGELFF.

The genes are TRBV5-3 and TRBJ2-3; no clear D gene. TRBV5-3 is placed among ORFs of uncertain function. V shed 2 bases and J shed 2 bases, with 18 bases lying between them. This CDR3 spans 17 amino acids. The CDR3 region is CARSFRRFRCVTDTQYF. The CDR3 DNA reads TGTGCCAGAAGCTTCCGACGATTCCGGTGTGTCACAGATACGCAGTATTTT.

V and J are TRBV3-1 (or the pseudogene TRBV3-2) and TRBJ2-1, with TRBD1 matching 7 bases. V shed 4 bases and J 6 bases; nucleotides not matched to a gene: 9. The germline gives CDR1 LGHDT, CDR2 YNNKEL (reference sequence). There are 15 residues in the CDR3. CDR3 region: CASSPTGAIGNEQFF. In DNA, the CDR3 is TGTGCCAGCAGCCCCACAGGGGCGATAGGCAATGAGCAGTTCTTC.

The chain links TRBV2 to TRBJ2-1; no firm D call. The CDR3 extends over 11 amino acids. Germline assignment: CDR1 SNHLY and CDR2 FYNNEI. V dropped 5 bases and J dropped 9 bases, with 8 bases sitting between them. As DNA, the CDR3 is TGTGCCAGCAGTATAGTCGTTGAGCAGTTCTTC. Translating gives CASSIVVEQFF. Together with reference TRBV2 and TRBJ2-1, the CDR3 gives the full variable domain: EPEVTQTPSHQVTQMGQEVILRCVPISNHLYFYWYRQILGQKVEFLVSFYNNEISEKSEIFDDQFSVERPDGSNFTLKIRSTKLEDSAMYFCASSIVVEQFFGPGTRLTVL.

The chain recombines TRBV7-3 with TRBJ2-2, with D perhaps TRBD1 (6 bases). The CDR3 is 15 residues long. Germline CDR1 and CDR2: SGHTA and FQGTGA. V was cut by 4 bases and J by 2 bases, with 11 bases left in between. The CDR3, as DNA: TGTGCCAGCAGCTCCCGAGGGACAAACACCGGGGAGCTGTTTTTT. It codes for CASSSRGTNTGELFF.

This clone is a singleton in its sample. The V gene is TRBV6-2 or TRBV6-3, the J gene TRBJ1-6; D is perhaps TRBD1 (5 bases). The CDR3 covers 15 residues. CDR1 is MNHEY and CDR2 is SVGEGT in the germline V gene. V shed 2 bases and J shed 8 bases, with 13 bases lying between them. The CDR3 sequence is CASSYPTAGHSPLHF. As DNA, the CDR3 is TGTGCCAGCAGTTACCCGACAGCGGGACATTCACCCCTCCACTTT.

This clone was counted a single time. The chain joins TRBV10-3 to TRBJ1-1, with 8 bases identical to TRBD1. Germline values: CDR1 ENHRY, CDR2 SYGVKD. Trimming took 0 bases from V and 4 from J; bases not matched to a gene: 4. CDR3 length: 15 amino acids. The CDR3 DNA reads TGTGCCATCAGTGAGTCGCAGGGGGCGCGCACTGAAGCTTTCTTT. This encodes CAISESQGARTEAFF.

The V gene is TRBV6-1, the J gene TRBJ1-2, with D unclear. Germline lookup yields CDR1 MNHNS and CDR2 SASEGT. The CDR3 sequence is 13 residues long. V lost 1 base, J lost 8 bases, and 11 bases lay in between. CDR3 DNA sequence: TGTGCCAGCAGTGAAGGCCGATCCTCCGGCTACACCTTC. It is translated as CASSEGRSSGYTF.

The chain couples TRBV6-5 to TRBJ1-1; D not resolved. The CDR3 totals 16 residues. Germline-derived CDR1 and CDR2 are MNHEY and SVGAGI. With 0 bases removed from V and 5 bases from J, the gap between germline ends came to 16 bases. CDR3 in amino acids: CASSYSFFRLGTEAFF. The CDR3 DNA is TGTGCCAGCAGTTACTCATTCTTTCGATTGGGGACTGAAGCTTTCTTT.